This TCR beta chain was captured by sequencing in a study of T cell responses to AZD1222 COVID-19 vaccine. Only in-frame clones appear in the TCRdb table, and some are missing; sequencing was by immunoSEQ multiplex PCR. The sample has 17,000 or so clones; roughly 91% are singletons. Germline V gives CDR1 SGHNT, CDR2 YENEEA. The CDR3 is made up of 14 amino acids. V was clipped by 5 bases and J by 4 bases, with 13 bases between them. This clone showed up just a few times. This receptor was identified in an adult who received the AZD1222 COVID-19 vaccine. Sample: peripheral blood, taken 28 days after the second AZD1222 dose. V is TRBV11-3 and J is TRBJ2-3, with D possibly TRBD1 on 6 matching bases. CDR3 amino acids: CASSLGQASDTQYF. CDR3 sequence (DNA): TGTGCCAGCAGCCTGGGACAAGCCTCAGATACGCAGTATTTT. The variable domain in full, with the rest retrieved from reference TRBV11-3 and TRBJ2-3, is EAGVVQSPRYKIIEKKQPVAFWCNPISGHNTLYWYLQNLGQGPELLIRYENEEAVDDSQLPKDRFSAERLKGVDSTLKIQPAELGDSAVYLCASSLGQASDTQYFGPGTRLTVL.